The 25 T cell receptor beta chains in this list originate from one sample, sequenced in a study of blood T cells in healthy people across ages. Then a second PCR, running about 7 to 11 cycles, was carried out with a sample-barcoded 5' primer and a J-beta primer mix. TCRdb independently ran MiXCR on the 5' RACE reads; one entry per CDR3 protein. The table includes roughly 800,000 distinct CDR3 sequences, 30% to 45% detected once. Sequencing used blood. These receptor sequences come from a man between 18 and 35 years old in good health.

The table lists this clonotype with a few counts. The chain carries TRBV4-1 and TRBJ2-2, with 9 bases aligning to TRBD2. J lost 4 bases, V lost 4 bases, and 13 bases had no gene match. CDR3 size: 18 residues. Germline loops: CDR1 MGHRA, CDR2 YSYEKL. Here the CDR3 DNA reads TGCGCCAGCAGCCCCGAGGTCCTAGCGGGGCATAGCACCGGGGAGCTGTTTTTT. Protein: CASSPEVLAGHSTGELFF.

This clonotype has a single count. The chain links TRBV7-9 to TRBJ1-3, with unresolved D. V was clipped by 4 bases and J by 2 bases, with 12 bases between them. Per germline, CDR1 SEHNR and CDR2 FQNEAQ (reference sequence). This CDR3 contains 15 residues. CDR3 protein: CASSSGRGTGNTIYF. In DNA, the CDR3 is TGTGCCAGCAGCTCCGGACGGGGTACTGGAAACACCATATATTTT. The full variable domain, in which reference TRBV7-9 and TRBJ1-3 provide the parts outside the CDR3, is DTGVSQNPRHKITKRGQNVTFRCDPISEHNRLYWYRQTLGQGPEFLTYFQNEAQLEKSRLLSDRFSAERPKGSFSTLEIQRTEQGDSAMYLCASSSGRGTGNTIYFGEGSWLTVV.

This clonotype has just a few counts. The rearrangement links TRBV21-1 to TRBJ1-2; TRBD1, the table's D call, lacks a check against the DNA. TRBV21-1 is tagged as a pseudogene. This CDR3 is built from 16 residues. CDR3 in amino acids: CASSRTGTGTIYGYTF. Written as DNA, the CDR3 is TGTGCCAGCAGTCGAACAGGGACAGGGACAATCTATGGCTACACCTTC.

The V call is TRBV21-1, the J call TRBJ2-5. TRBV21-1 is termed a pseudogene. This CDR3 has 16 amino acids. The CDR3 nucleotides are TGTGCCAGCAGCAAAGTCCGGACGGAGCTCCGGGAGACCCAGTACTTC. Amino acid sequence: CASSKVRTELRETQYF.

Worth noting for this clonotype: A much larger clone differs by one base, so this may be a read error. The chain uses TRBV7-2 and TRBJ2-3, with D hard to call. The CDR3 runs to 14 residues. The germline CDR1 and CDR2 sequences are SGHTA and FQGNSA. CDR3 in amino acids: CASSLEWGLDMQYF. In DNA, the CDR3 is TGTGCCAGCAGCTTAGAGTGGGGATTGGATATGCAGTATTTT. Full variable domain (rest looked up from reference TRBV7-2 and TRBJ2-3): GAGVSQSPSNKVTEKGKDVELRCDPISGHTALYWYRQSLGQGLEFLIYFQGNSAPDKSGLPSDRFSAERTGGSVSTLTIQRTQQEDSAVYLCASSLEWGLDMQYFGPGTRLTVL.

In its sample, this clonotype was seen a few times. The chain combines TRBV7-2 with TRBJ1-2; 7 nucleotides line up with TRBD1. In germline, CDR1 is SGHTA, CDR2 FQGNSA. J was trimmed by 7 bases and V by 5 bases; bases with no gene match: 7. This CDR3 is 13 amino acids long. The CDR3 DNA sequence: TGTGCCAGCAGCCTGACAGGGTTGGCTGGCTACACCTTC. This translates into CASSLTGLAGYTF.

V usage is TRBV20-1 and J usage is TRBJ2-3; TRBD2 might be the D (6 bases). Germline V gene sequence: CDR1 DFQATT, CDR2 SNEGSKA (reference sequence). V was trimmed by 3 bases and J by 6 bases, leaving 10 bases between them. CDR3 length equals 12 residues. The CDR3, as DNA: TGCAGTGCTAGTATTGGGGGGGATACGCAGTATTTT. It encodes CSASIGGDTQYF.

At least ten counts were recorded for this clonotype. The chain joins TRBV7-3 to TRBJ2-1; 9 nucleotides match TRBD1. The CDR3 has 16 amino acids. Germline V gene sequence: CDR1 SGHTA, CDR2 FQGTGA. V trimming: 5 bases; J trimming: 6 bases; junction bases outside the gene matches: 11. CDR3 sequence: CASSRRLGTGFNEQFF. The CDR3 coding sequence is TGTGCCAGCAGCCGAAGGCTTGGGACAGGGTTCAATGAGCAGTTCTTC.

This clonotype was counted only a few times. The gene calls are TRBV4-3 and TRBJ2-2; no definite D call. Per the germline V gene, CDR1 is LGHNA and CDR2 is YSLEER. V lost 1 base, J lost 0 bases, and 15 bases lay in between. The CDR3 is 18 residues long. The DNA for the CDR3 is TGCGCCAGCAGCCAAGGTCTTCAGGCGGATACGAACACCGGGGAGCTGTTTTTT. This encodes CASSQGLQADTNTGELFF.

This clonotype was picked up one time. The chain is built from TRBV9 and TRBJ2-2, with D unresolved. The CDR3 runs 15 residues. Trimming stripped 0 bases from V and 1 base from J, with 7 bases between. Germline values: CDR1 SGDLS, CDR2 YYNGEE. CDR3 in DNA: TGTGCCAGCAGCGTAGGTTCCGGGAACACCGGGGAGCTGTTTTTT. Translation gives CASSVGSGNTGELFF.

At least ten counts were recorded for this clonotype. This chain links TRBV12-3 or TRBV12-4 with TRBJ1-2; 8 bases map to TRBD1. The junction had 9 bases not matched to a gene; V was cut back by 4 bases and J by 8 bases. This CDR3 is built from 14 residues. CDR3 sequence reads: CASSSQGVRDGYTF. CDR3 sequence (DNA): TGTGCCAGCAGTTCACAGGGGGTTCGGGACGGCTACACCTTC.

V and J are TRBV20-1 and TRBJ1-1; 9 bases line up with TRBD1. The CDR3 length is 15 residues. In germline, CDR1 is DFQATT, CDR2 SNEGSKA (reference sequence). Unmatched junction bases numbered 4, after V lost 1 base and J lost 1 base. The CDR3 DNA sequence: TGCAGTGCTAGAGGACAGGGGGGAGAGAACACTGAAGCTTTCTTT. Translating gives CSARGQGGENTEAFF.

This chain uses TRBV20-1 with TRBJ1-2, with a possible D match to TRBD1 (6 bases). The CDR3 consists of 12 residues. Germline V gene data show CDR1 as DFQATT and CDR2 as SNEGSKA (reference sequence). Deletions cut 6 bases from V and 8 bases from J, with 16 bases between. CDR3 sequence reads: CSAPPHQGGYTF. As DNA, the CDR3 is TGCAGTGCCCCGCCACACCAGGGGGGCTACACCTTC.

This clonotype was detected a few times. One end of the junction varies from germline; a read error may be responsible. J is TRBJ2-7 and V is TRBV7-7; 8 positions agree with TRBD1. Germline values: CDR1 SSHAT, CDR2 FNYEAQ (reference sequence). The CDR3 covers 13 residues. The CDR3: CASSRQGWNEQYF. As DNA, the CDR3 is TGTGCTAGCAGCAGACAGGGGTGGAATGAGCAGTACTTC.

The chain recombines TRBV7-2 with TRBJ1-4; the D is unclear. The CDR3 runs 14 residues. V was clipped by 5 bases and J by 8 bases, with 15 bases between them. CDR1 SGHTA and CDR2 FQGNSA come from the germline V gene. CDR3 nucleotides: TGTGCCAGCAGCCTAAGGGTGGATGGGGAAAAACTGTTTTTT. Translated, it gives CASSLRVDGEKLFF.

This chain joins TRBV7-9 and TRBJ1-1; no clear D. V lost 4 bases to trimming and J lost 5 bases, with 11 bases between them. The CDR3 length is 13 residues. Germline V gene sequence: CDR1 SEHNR, CDR2 FQNEAQ (reference sequence). The CDR3 protein is CASSYVGETEAFF. The DNA for the CDR3 is TGTGCCAGCAGCTACGTCGGGGAGACTGAAGCTTTCTTT.

V is TRBV12-3 or TRBV12-4 and J is TRBJ1-5; the match to TRBD1 covers 8 bases. This CDR3 contains 17 residues. V lost 5 bases to trimming and J lost 1 base; unmatched junction nucleotides: 10. The CDR3 DNA reads as TGTGCCAGCAGTCCACCACAGGGGGGAGAGAGCAATCAGCCCCAGCATTTT. Protein sequence: CASSPPQGGESNQPQHF.

CDR3 region: CASSSSPGTEAFF. CDR3 coding DNA: TGTGCCAGCAGCTCTTCTCCGGGGACTGAAGCTTTCTTT. The chain links TRBV7-9 to TRBJ1-1, with unresolved D. CDR3 size: 13 residues. CDR1 SEHNR and CDR2 FQNEAQ come from the germline V gene (reference sequence). The V end lost 4 bases, the J end lost 5 bases, and 11 bases lay between the germline ends.

CDR3 sequence reads: CASSPPGFRDRDNEQFF. In nucleotides, the CDR3 is TGTGCCAGCTCACCACCGGGGTTCCGGGACAGGGACAATGAGCAGTTCTTC. The chain links TRBV18 to TRBJ2-1, with 9 bases aligning to TRBD1. CDR1 and CDR2 (germline): KGHSH, LQKENI. V lost 0 bases and J lost 5; bases outside the gene matches: 8. The CDR3 has 17 residues.

This clonotype was seen a handful of times. The rearrangement joins TRBV6-5 to TRBJ2-7; a possible D gene is TRBD1 (5 bases). Trimming stripped 4 bases from V and 6 bases from J, with 19 bases between. Germline V gives CDR1 MNHEY, CDR2 SVGAGI. This CDR3 is 15 amino acids long. CDR3 bases: TGTGCCAGCAGTTCACGGATGGTTTTGGGGCTCGAGCAGTACTTC. Amino acid sequence: CASSSRMVLGLEQYF.

The chain recombines TRBV4-2 with TRBJ2-3, with D hard to call. Germline CDR1 reads LGHNA; CDR2 reads YNFKEQ. The CDR3 runs to 14 residues. Trimming left V 1 base short and J 4 bases short, with 9 bases between. The CDR3 DNA reads as TGTGCCAGCAGCCAAGTCCTCAGCGCAGATACGCAGTATTTT. Residues: CASSQVLSADTQYF.

CDR3 region: CASSVGQGSVDYGYTF. DNA for the CDR3: TGTGCCAGCAGCGTAGGACAGGGCTCAGTTGACTATGGCTACACCTTC. The chain is built from TRBV9 and TRBJ1-2; 7 bases are a match to TRBD1. The trim removed 0 bases at V and 3 bases at J, leaving 8 bases unmatched. The CDR3 totals 16 residues. CDR1 and CDR2 (germline): SGDLS, YYNGEE.

About this clonotype itself: This may come from a read error, since a much larger clone is one base off. The chain links TRBV12-3 or TRBV12-4 to TRBJ1-2; maybe TRBD1 (5 bases). There are 11 residues in the CDR3. This CDR3 is CVSSFTGGYTF. The CDR3 DNA follows: TGTGTCAGCAGTTTCACAGGAGGCTACACCTTC.

Ten or more counts support this clonotype. For the CDR3, the DNA is TGCGCCAGCTCATCGCGGGCTAGCGGGAGCCCAGATACGCAGTATTTT. As protein: CASSSRASGSPDTQYF. The J gene is TRBJ2-3, the V gene TRBV4-3; 10 bases line up with TRBD2. Per germline, CDR1 LGHNA and CDR2 YSLEER. The CDR3 contains 16 residues. V was clipped by 8 bases and J by 4 bases; unmatched bases: 12.

About this clonotype itself: This clone may be a read error of a much larger clone one base away. J is TRBJ2-3 and V is TRBV5-4; D call uncertain. The CDR3 totals 13 residues. The V end was cut by 6 bases, the J end by 0 bases, with 8 bases between. Germline CDR1 reads SGHNT; CDR2 reads YYREEE (reference sequence). For the CDR3, the DNA is TGTGCCAGCACCTTCTCTAGCACAGATACGCAGTATTTT. This sequence encodes CASTFSSTDTQYF.